The text below deals with one TCR beta chain. The data were obtained in a study of blood T cell repertoires in COVID-19. Across the study: Some COVID-19 samples were acute and others convalescent; all came from the United States, Italy and Spain. PBMCs, B-cell-depleted T cells, or T cells were the source of the cDNA or gDNA that made up the material.

Authors' analysis steps: Using reference gene primer amplification, nucleated cell counts were estimated. Clones were sequenced by immunoSEQ multiplex PCR, and TCRdb holds only the in-frame ones, with some missing. The V and J calls and clone size were taken over from that table, and D and trimming were inferred from the DNA. Found here are some 45,000 clones, around nine tenths of them singletons; the top ten hold under 9.5%. Germline V gene lookup returns CDR1 LNHDA and CDR2 SQIVND (reference sequence). The CDR3 is 13 amino acids. Trimming took off 1 base at V and 5 bases at J, with 6 bases between the two ends.

The sequenced sample was peripheral blood. This receptor was identified in a middle-aged man with active COVID-19. The chain employs TRBV19 and TRBJ1-5; D remains unclear. DNA of the CDR3: TGTGCCAGTAGTATAGCAGGCGATCAGCCCCAGCATTTT. Translated: CASSIAGDQPQHF.